The clone carrying this T cell receptor beta chain was observed a handful of times. The sample belongs to a study of patients and donors after allogeneic stem cell transplantation. In TCRdb, the RT-PCR reads were re-called with MiXCR into one record per CDR3 protein. The data show 200,000 to 250,000 distinct CDR3 sequences, more than 35% seen once. The germline V gene encodes CDR1 LNHNV and CDR2 YYDKDF (reference sequence). Trimming left V 5 bases short and J 5 bases short, with 19 bases between. The CDR3 sequence is 16 residues long. Source material: blood, either unsorted or a sorted T cell fraction (not recorded which). The chain couples TRBV15 to TRBJ1-5; D gene ambiguous. The clonotype originates from a human donor who was either an allogeneic HSCT recipient or a stem cell or donor lymphocyte infusion donor (not recorded which). It is not recorded whose cells these are; they may come from a transplant donor. For the CDR3, the DNA is TGTGCCACCAGCGGAAGACAAATTCTATTAGATCAGCCCCAGCATTTT. This sequence encodes CATSGRQILLDQPQHF.